This entry lists 21 T cell receptor beta chains sequenced from one sample in a study of graft-versus-host responses after intestinal transplantation (dated by TCRdb to 2020 to 2022). The protocol used for the library was the immunoSEQ multiplex PCR assay. Not all clones reach the TCRdb copy of this immuneACCESS table, which keeps in-frame sequences only. Checked studies attribute under half of the gap to unresolved V genes and leave the rest unexplained. Present in this sample are fewer than 70,000 clones, 80% to 95% of which were seen just once. In total, the top ten clones hold 6.5% to 8% of the sample. The sample in question was bone marrow, obtained 734 days after intestinal transplantation. The receptors stem from a human patient who received an intestinal transplant, so some T cells may come from the graft donor.

Turning to this clone: Germline and junction disagree at one end, which may indicate a read error. The chain carries TRBV7-9 and TRBJ1-2, with D maybe TRBD1 (6 bases). Germline CDR1 SEHNR, CDR2 FQNEAQ (reference sequence). The CDR3 is 10 amino acids. The CDR3, as DNA: TGTGCCAGCAGCTTAGAGGGGGTGACATTC. Protein product: CASSLEGVTF.

The CDR3 region is CASSPTPTNTEAFF. CDR3 nucleotides: TGCGCCAGCAGCCCCACTCCCACGAACACTGAAGCTTTCTTT. The V and J genes are TRBV5-1 and TRBJ1-1; no reliable D call. The CDR3 spans 14 residues. Germline V gene sequence: CDR1 SGHRS, CDR2 YFSETQ. V was pared by 4 bases and J by 1 base, with 11 bases between.

This clone has a handful of counts. The chain is built from TRBV28 and TRBJ1-1; possible D gene TRBD1, 5 bases. The CDR3 covers 14 residues. In germline, CDR1 is MDHEN, CDR2 SYDVKM. With 3 bases removed from V and 1 base from J, the gap between germline ends came to 9 bases. CDR3 sequence: CASSFRGWNTEAFF. Written as DNA, the CDR3 is TGTGCCAGCAGTTTCCGGGGCTGGAACACTGAAGCTTTCTTT.

This rearrangement joins TRBV7-6 to TRBJ2-7; 9 positions match TRBD2. This CDR3 spans 15 amino acids. CDR1 and CDR2 from the germline V gene are SGHVS and FNYEAQ. J lost 3 bases, V lost 1 base, and 4 bases had no gene match. CDR3 residues: CASSLETSGNYEQYF. In nucleotides, the CDR3 is TGTGCCAGCAGCTTAGAGACTAGCGGAAACTACGAGCAGTACTTC.

The CDR3 nucleotides read TGTGCCAGCAGCCGGACGAACCTCTCTGGAAACACCATATATTTT. It codes for CASSRTNLSGNTIYF. The V gene is TRBV6-1, the J gene TRBJ1-3, with no clear D. Germline assignment: CDR1 MNHNS and CDR2 SASEGT. The ends were cut back, 6 bases at V and 0 bases at J, with 12 bases in the middle. There are 15 residues in the CDR3.

The CDR3 DNA sequence: TGTGCTAGTGGTTTGGGTGCGGGCGCCGATACGCAGTATTTT. This sequence encodes CASGLGAGADTQYF. The J gene is TRBJ2-3, the V gene TRBV12-5; D possibly corresponds to TRBD2 (5 bases). CDR3 size: 14 residues. Germline V CDR1 and CDR2: LGHNT, FRNRAP. V was clipped by 1 base and J by 6 bases, with 11 bases between them.

In its sample, this clone was seen once. The chain has TRBV6-5 and TRBJ2-7; 10 bases map to TRBD2. CDR3 length equals 14 residues. Germline lookup yields CDR1 MNHEY and CDR2 SVGAGI. J lost 3 bases, V lost 6 bases, and 5 bases had no gene match. The CDR3 loop is CASRLSGRGYEQYF. In DNA, the CDR3 is TGTGCCAGCAGACTAAGCGGGAGGGGCTACGAGCAGTACTTC.

Note on this clone: Other DNA sequences from this sample encode an identical CDR3 as well. The V and J genes are TRBV12-5 and TRBJ1-5, with a weak D call TRBD1 (5 bases). In germline, CDR1 is LGHNT, CDR2 FRNRAP. V was trimmed by 6 bases and J by 1 base, leaving 7 bases between them. CDR3 length: 13 amino acids. DNA of the CDR3: TGTGCTAGTGGCTACAGGAGCAATCAGCCCCAGCATTTT. Its translation: CASGYRSNQPQHF.

V and J are TRBV7-7 and TRBJ2-7; D is undetermined. Trimming removed 4 bases from V and 3 bases from J, with 10 bases in between. Germline CDR1 is SSHAT and CDR2 is FNYEAQ (reference sequence). This CDR3 region has 13 residues. The CDR3 protein is CASSSSSGYEQYF. The CDR3 region has the DNA TGTGCCAGCAGCTCCTCCTCGGGCTACGAGCAGTACTTC.

The rearrangement links TRBV19 to TRBJ2-3; the match to TRBD1 covers 7 bases. V was pared by 5 bases and J by 8 bases, with 7 bases of the junction left unmatched. Germline assignment: CDR1 LNHDA and CDR2 SQIVND (reference sequence). The CDR3 sequence is 13 residues long. CDR3 nucleotides: TGTGCCAGTAGTCAAGGGGGCGCGGGTACGCAGTATTTT. As protein: CASSQGGAGTQYF.

The rearrangement links TRBV25-1 to TRBJ2-7; D possibly corresponds to TRBD2 (6 bases). V shed 3 bases and J shed 0 bases, with 9 bases lying between them. Per germline, CDR1 MGHDK and CDR2 SYGVNS. The CDR3 consists of 14 residues. This chain's CDR3 is CASSDSGSSYEQYF. For the CDR3, the DNA is TGTGCCAGCAGTGATTCCGGGAGCTCCTACGAGCAGTACTTC.

This rearrangement joins TRBV5-1 to TRBJ1-1; 7 bases are a match to TRBD1. V shed 4 bases and J 3 bases; nucleotides not matched to a gene: 6. The CDR3 consists of 14 residues. Germline V gene sequence: CDR1 SGHRS, CDR2 YFSETQ. The CDR3 sequence: CASSGRQGDTEAFF. The CDR3 DNA follows: TGCGCCAGCAGCGGCCGACAGGGAGACACTGAAGCTTTCTTT.

The V and J genes are TRBV9 and TRBJ1-4; maybe TRBD1 (5 bases). V was shortened by 0 bases and J by 2 bases, with 8 bases between the two germline ends. The germline V gene has CDR1 SGDLS and CDR2 YYNGEE. This CDR3 has 15 amino acids. This CDR3 reads CASSVGQGTNEKLFF. The DNA of the CDR3 is TGTGCCAGCAGCGTAGGGCAGGGTACTAATGAAAAACTGTTTTTT.

In this sample, this clone turned up once. This rearrangement joins TRBV5-1 to TRBJ1-4; D call uncertain. The CDR3 loop spans 15 amino acids. The germline CDR1 and CDR2 sequences are SGHRS and YFSETQ. The V end lost 0 bases, the J end lost 5 bases, and 11 bases lay between the germline ends. The DNA of the CDR3 is TGCGCCAGCAGCTTGGCACCGCTGTTAAATGAAAAACTGTTTTTT. Protein product: CASSLAPLLNEKLFF.

J is TRBJ2-7 and V is TRBV28; the D gene could be TRBD1 or TRBD2 (5 bases each). CDR1 and CDR2 (germline): MDHEN, SYDVKM. The V and J ends lost 3 bases and 4 bases respectively, with 16 bases between them. The CDR3 covers 15 residues. The CDR3 nucleotides are TGTGCCAGCAGTTTGGCCTCTGGGACCCCTTACGAGCAGTACTTC. Amino acid sequence: CASSLASGTPYEQYF.

The rearrangement links TRBV29-1 to TRBJ2-1; weak D call: TRBD1 (5 bases). V lost 8 bases to trimming and J lost 4 bases, with 15 bases between them. The germline CDR1 and CDR2 sequences are SQVTM and ANQGSEA. The CDR3 runs 13 residues. CDR3 amino acids: CSTHQGIYNEQFF. The CDR3 DNA reads TGCAGCACCCACCAGGGAATTTACAATGAGCAGTTCTTC.

V gene TRBV19 combines with J gene TRBJ2-7; 9 nucleotides align to TRBD2. V shed 5 bases, J shed 3 bases, and the junction held 8 bases outside the gene matches. Germline V CDR1 and CDR2: LNHDA, SQIVND (reference sequence). The CDR3 runs to 15 residues. CDR3 amino acids: CASSRSASGDYEQYF. In DNA form, the CDR3 reads TGTGCCAGTAGTCGGTCGGCTAGCGGGGACTACGAGCAGTACTTC.

The J gene is TRBJ1-1, the V gene TRBV5-1; 7 bases line up with TRBD1. Germline V gene lookup returns CDR1 SGHRS and CDR2 YFSETQ. CDR3 length: 14 residues. Losses at the gene ends were 4 bases for V and 5 bases for J; bases not matched to a gene: 8. The CDR3 sequence: CASSPDRAGTEAFF. The CDR3 DNA reads TGCGCCAGCAGCCCTGACAGGGCAGGGACTGAAGCTTTCTTT.

The chain carries TRBV4-2 and TRBJ2-1; D perhaps matches TRBD1 (6 bases). The CDR3 totals 12 residues. Germline CDR1 LGHNA, CDR2 YNFKEQ. The V end was cut by 2 bases, the J end by 7 bases, with 6 bases between. CDR3 residues: CASSQQGNEQFF. The DNA for the CDR3 is TGTGCCAGCAGCCAACAGGGGAATGAGCAGTTCTTC.

The chain is built from TRBV29-1 and TRBJ1-4; D call uncertain. The CDR3 length is 13 residues. The V end lost 6 bases, the J end lost 6 bases, and 14 bases lay between the germline ends. Per germline, CDR1 SQVTM and CDR2 ANQGSEA. DNA for the CDR3: TGCAGCGTGCCCGAGGGAAGATATGAAAAACTGTTTTTT. Translation: CSVPEGRYEKLFF.

The table lists this clone with a count of one. The V and J genes are TRBV6-7 and TRBJ2-7; possibly TRBD1 or TRBD2 for D (5 bases each). TRBV6-7 is flagged as an ORF with uncertain function. Trimming left V 6 bases short and J 5 bases short, with 23 bases between. The CDR3 is made up of 16 amino acids. CDR3 DNA sequence: TGTGCCAGCAGGTCTCCGGGACCCCGTGGTGACAACGAGCAGTACTTC. Residues: CASRSPGPRGDNEQYF.